The clone carrying this T cell receptor beta chain was seen a handful of times. These data are taken from a study of blood T cell repertoires in COVID-19. On the study more broadly: Researchers got acute and convalescent COVID-19 samples from the United States, Italy and Spain. T cells, B-cell-depleted T cells, or PBMCs supplied cDNA or gDNA.

The CDR3 is 12 residues long. Trimming left V 1 base short and J 6 bases short, with 7 bases between. CDR1 is MNHEY and CDR2 is SMNVEV in the germline V gene (reference sequence). Original processing methods: Quantification of nucleated cells was approximated via reference gene primer amplification. Produced via immunoSEQ multiplex PCR; TCRdb's table is partial and in-frame only. From that table come the V and J calls and clone size; the DNA was used to work out D and trimming. Found here are about 140,000 clones, around 86% of them singletons; the top ten hold roughly 4%. The sample taken for sequencing was peripheral blood. This sequence joins TRBV27 and TRBJ2-7, with a tentative D call TRBD2 (6 bases). This clonotype originated in a woman of 80 years or more with acute or convalescent COVID-19. Here the CDR3 DNA reads TGTGCCAGCAGTTTATGGGGAGGCGAGCAGTACTTC. Its translation: CASSLWGGEQYF.